The 4 T cell receptor beta chains in this list originate from one sample, sequenced in a study of blood T cell repertoires in COVID-19. Profiled with immunoSEQ multiplex PCR; TCRdb holds only in-frame clones, not every one. This sample has under 250,000 clones, with about four fifths found just once. Sequenced sample: peripheral blood. The source of these receptors is a man in his forties or fifties with active or convalescent COVID-19.

This clone came up a few times. The chain carries TRBV5-8 and TRBJ2-5, with D possibly matching TRBD2 (6 bases). This CDR3 is 11 amino acids long. The germline V gene has CDR1 SGHTS and CDR2 YDEGEE. Trimming shortened V by 7 bases and J by 4 bases, and 8 bases separated the two germline ends. CDR3 DNA: TGTGCCAGCGAGGAGGGAGAGACCCAGTACTTC. Its translation: CASEEGETQYF.

Many counts were recorded for this clone. This chain joins TRBV11-2 and TRBJ1-2; D uncertain. Per the germline V gene, CDR1 is SGHAT and CDR2 is FQNNGV. The ends were cut back, 3 bases at V and 0 bases at J, with 5 bases in the middle. The CDR3 consists of 13 residues. The CDR3 DNA sequence: TGTGCCAGCAGCTTCGCAGCTAACTATGGCTACACCTTC. Translated, it gives CASSFAANYGYTF.

In this sample, this clone turned up a few times. This chain joins TRBV11-1 and TRBJ2-2; D gene uncertain. CDR1 is SGHAT, CDR2 FQDESV, per germline (reference sequence). Trimming left V 5 bases short and J 1 base short, with 8 bases between. This CDR3 spans 14 amino acids. The CDR3 DNA reads TGTGCCAGCAGCGGCCCAGGGAACACCGGGGAGCTGTTTTTT. Translation gives CASSGPGNTGELFF.

The gene calls are TRBV6-6 and TRBJ2-5; TRBD1 might be the D (5 bases). The V end lost 5 bases, the J end lost 5 bases, and 12 bases lay between the germline ends. Germline V gene data show CDR1 as MNHNY and CDR2 as SVGAGI (reference sequence). This CDR3 comprises 13 residues. This chain's CDR3 is CASSPRVAETQYF. The CDR3 DNA reads as TGTGCCAGCAGTCCCAGGGTTGCGGAGACCCAGTACTTC.